This TCR beta chain was sequenced during a study of cytomegalovirus exposure and HLA in healthy donors. Study-wide context: In a later analysis, the roughly 120 validation repertoires were reported to have used the same platform as the approximately 690 first-cohort repertoires.

The CDR3 runs 13 residues. Germline CDR1 is SSHAT and CDR2 is FNYEAQ (reference sequence). Only one count was recorded for this clone. Germline is not matched at one junction end, which may reflect a read error. Only in-frame clones appear in the TCRdb table, and some are missing; sequencing was by immunoSEQ multiplex PCR. Here the sample spans 150,000 to 200,000 clones, over 80% being singletons. The V call is TRBV7-7, the J call TRBJ2-5; unclear D gene. This TCR derives from a man aged 30 to 45 in good health and CMV-seropositive. The sample was PBMCs. For the CDR3, the DNA is TGTGCTAGCAGCTTAGATATCGAAGAGACCCAGTACTTC. Its protein is CASSLDIEETQYF. Drawing the rest from reference TRBV7-7 and TRBJ2-5, the complete variable domain is GAGVSQSPRYKVTKRGQDVTLRCDPISSHATLYWYQQALGQGPEFLTYFNYEAQPDKSGLPSDRFSAERPEGSISTLTIQRTEQRDSAMYRCASSLDIEETQYFGPGTRLLVL.